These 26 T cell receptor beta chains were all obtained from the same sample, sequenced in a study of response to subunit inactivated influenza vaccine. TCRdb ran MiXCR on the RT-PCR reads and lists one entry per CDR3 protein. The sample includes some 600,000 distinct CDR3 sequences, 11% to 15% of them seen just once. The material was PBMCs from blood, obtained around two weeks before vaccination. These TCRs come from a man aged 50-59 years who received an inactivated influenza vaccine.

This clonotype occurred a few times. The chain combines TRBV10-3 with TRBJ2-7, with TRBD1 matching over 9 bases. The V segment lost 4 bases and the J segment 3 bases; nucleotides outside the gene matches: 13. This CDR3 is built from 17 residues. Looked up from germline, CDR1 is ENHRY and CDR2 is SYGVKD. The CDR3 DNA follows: TGTGCCATCAGTGCGGATGTTGGACAGGGGAGTTACTACGAGCAGTACTTC. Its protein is CAISADVGQGSYYEQYF.

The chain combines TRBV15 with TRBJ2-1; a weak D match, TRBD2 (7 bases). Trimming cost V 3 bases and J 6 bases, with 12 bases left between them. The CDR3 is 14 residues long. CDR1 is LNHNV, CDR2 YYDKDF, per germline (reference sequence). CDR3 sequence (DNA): TGTGCCACCAGCAGGGTGGGGGGGCCCAATGAGCAGTTCTTC. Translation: CATSRVGGPNEQFF.

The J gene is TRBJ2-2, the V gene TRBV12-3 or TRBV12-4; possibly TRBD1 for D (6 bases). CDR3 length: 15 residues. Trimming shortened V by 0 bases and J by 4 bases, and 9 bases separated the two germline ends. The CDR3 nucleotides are TGTGCCAGCAGTTTAGCGGGACACTCCACCGGGGAGCTGTTTTTT. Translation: CASSLAGHSTGELFF.

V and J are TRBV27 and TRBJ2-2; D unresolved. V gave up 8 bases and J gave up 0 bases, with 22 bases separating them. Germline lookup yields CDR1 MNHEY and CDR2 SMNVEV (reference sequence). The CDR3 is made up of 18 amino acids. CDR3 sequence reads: CASRSFSADRANTGELFF. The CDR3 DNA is TGTGCCAGCCGCTCATTCTCCGCGGACCGCGCGAACACCGGGGAGCTGTTTTTT.

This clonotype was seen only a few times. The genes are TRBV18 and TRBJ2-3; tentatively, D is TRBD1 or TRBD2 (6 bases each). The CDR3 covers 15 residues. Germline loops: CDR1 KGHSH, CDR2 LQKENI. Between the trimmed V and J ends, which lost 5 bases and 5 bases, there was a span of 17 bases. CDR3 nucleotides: TGTGCCAGCTCAACCCGGGGGCGAATCATAGATACGCAGTATTTT. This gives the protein CASSTRGRIIDTQYF.

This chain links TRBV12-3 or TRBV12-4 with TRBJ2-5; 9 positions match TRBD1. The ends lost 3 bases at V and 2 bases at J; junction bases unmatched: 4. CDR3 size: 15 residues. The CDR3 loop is CASSFFGQGQETQYF. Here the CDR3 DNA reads TGTGCCAGCAGTTTTTTTGGACAGGGGCAAGAGACCCAGTACTTC.

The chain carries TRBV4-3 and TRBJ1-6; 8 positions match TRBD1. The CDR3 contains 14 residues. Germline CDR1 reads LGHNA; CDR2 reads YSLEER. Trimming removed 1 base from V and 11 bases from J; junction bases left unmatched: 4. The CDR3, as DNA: TGCGCCAGCAGCCAAGCCGGGACAGGAGCACCCCTCCACTTT. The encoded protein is CASSQAGTGAPLHF.

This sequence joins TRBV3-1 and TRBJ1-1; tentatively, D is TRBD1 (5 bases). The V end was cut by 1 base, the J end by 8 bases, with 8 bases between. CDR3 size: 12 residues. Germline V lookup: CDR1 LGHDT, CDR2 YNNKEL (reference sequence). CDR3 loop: CASSQAGLEAFF. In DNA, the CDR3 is TGTGCCAGCAGCCAAGCGGGGCTCGAAGCTTTCTTT.

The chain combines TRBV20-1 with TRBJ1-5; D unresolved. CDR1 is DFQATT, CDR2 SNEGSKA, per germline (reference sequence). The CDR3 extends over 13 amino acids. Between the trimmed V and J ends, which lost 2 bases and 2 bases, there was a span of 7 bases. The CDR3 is CSARNGGNQPQHF. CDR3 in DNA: TGCAGTGCTAGAAATGGTGGCAATCAGCCCCAGCATTTT.

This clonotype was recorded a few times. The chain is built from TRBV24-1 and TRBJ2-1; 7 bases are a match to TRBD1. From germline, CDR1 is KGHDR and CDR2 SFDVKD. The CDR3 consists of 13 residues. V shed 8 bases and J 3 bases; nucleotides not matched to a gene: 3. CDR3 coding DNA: TGTGCCACCAATACAGGGGTCTACAATGAGCAGTTCTTC. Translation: CATNTGVYNEQFF.

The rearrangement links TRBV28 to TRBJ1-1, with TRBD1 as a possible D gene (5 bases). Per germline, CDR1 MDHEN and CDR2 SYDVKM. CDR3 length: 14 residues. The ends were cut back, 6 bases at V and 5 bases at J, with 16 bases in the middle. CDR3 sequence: CASRWGNLVTEAFF. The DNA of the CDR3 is TGTGCCAGCAGGTGGGGGAATTTGGTGACTGAAGCTTTCTTT.

CDR3 nucleotide sequence: TGTGCCAGCAGTTTTAGGCCGGGGGATTCCTCCTACGAGCAGTACTTC. Translation: CASSFRPGDSSYEQYF. J is TRBJ2-7 and V is TRBV28; tentatively, D is TRBD2 (6 bases). The CDR3 loop spans 16 amino acids. The germline V and J ends were trimmed by 3 bases and 0 bases, with 15 bases remaining between them. CDR1 is MDHEN and CDR2 is SYDVKM in the germline V gene.

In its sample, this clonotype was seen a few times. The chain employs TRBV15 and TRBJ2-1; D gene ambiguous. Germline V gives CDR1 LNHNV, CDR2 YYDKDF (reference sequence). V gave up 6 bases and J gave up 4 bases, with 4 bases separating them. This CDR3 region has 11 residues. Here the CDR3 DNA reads TGTGCCACCAGGATTTACAATGAGCAGTTCTTC. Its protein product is CATRIYNEQFF.

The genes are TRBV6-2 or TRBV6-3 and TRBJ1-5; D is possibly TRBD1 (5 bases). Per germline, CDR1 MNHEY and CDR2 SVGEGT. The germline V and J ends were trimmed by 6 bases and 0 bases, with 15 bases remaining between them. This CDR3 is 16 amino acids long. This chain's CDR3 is CASRKPQGSSNQPQHF. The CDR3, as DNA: TGTGCCAGCAGGAAACCTCAGGGAAGTAGCAATCAGCCCCAGCATTTT.

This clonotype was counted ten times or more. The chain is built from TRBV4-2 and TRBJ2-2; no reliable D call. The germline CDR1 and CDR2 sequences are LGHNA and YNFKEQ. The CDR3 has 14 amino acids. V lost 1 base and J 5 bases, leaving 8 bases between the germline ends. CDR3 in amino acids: CASSQAYRTGELFF. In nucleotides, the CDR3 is TGTGCCAGCAGCCAAGCCTATAGGACCGGGGAGCTGTTTTTT.

The CDR3 loop is CATSDDGLADAYNEQFF. The DNA for the CDR3 is TGTGCCACCAGTGATGACGGACTAGCGGATGCCTACAATGAGCAGTTCTTC. The chain joins TRBV24-1 to TRBJ2-1, with 10 nucleotides matching TRBD2. The CDR3 totals 17 residues. V gave up 3 bases and J gave up 2 bases; unmatched junction bases: 6. Germline CDR1 and CDR2: KGHDR and SFDVKD.

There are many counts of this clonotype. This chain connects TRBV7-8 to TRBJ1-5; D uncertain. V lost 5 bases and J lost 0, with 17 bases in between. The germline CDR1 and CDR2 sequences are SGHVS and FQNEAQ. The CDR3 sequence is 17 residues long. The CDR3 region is CASSLPRRLNSNQPQHF. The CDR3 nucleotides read TGTGCCAGCAGCCTACCACGACGGCTAAATAGCAATCAGCCCCAGCATTTT.

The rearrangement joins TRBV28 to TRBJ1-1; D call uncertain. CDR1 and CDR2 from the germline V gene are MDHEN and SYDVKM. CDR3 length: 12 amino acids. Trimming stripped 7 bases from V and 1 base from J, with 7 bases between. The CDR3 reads CASKVPNTEAFF. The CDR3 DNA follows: TGTGCCAGCAAGGTCCCGAACACTGAAGCTTTCTTT.

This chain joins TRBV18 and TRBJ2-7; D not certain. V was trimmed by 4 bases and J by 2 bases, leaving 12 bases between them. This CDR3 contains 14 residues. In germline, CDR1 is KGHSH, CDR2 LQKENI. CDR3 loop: CASSRKREPYEQYF. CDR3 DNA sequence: TGTGCCAGCTCACGAAAAAGGGAACCCTACGAGCAGTACTTC.

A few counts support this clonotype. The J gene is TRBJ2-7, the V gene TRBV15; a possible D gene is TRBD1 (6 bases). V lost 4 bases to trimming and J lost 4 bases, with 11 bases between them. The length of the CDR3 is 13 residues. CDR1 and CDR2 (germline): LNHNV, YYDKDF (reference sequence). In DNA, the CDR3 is TGTGCCACCAGCATACAAGGGGGTTACGAGCAGTACTTC. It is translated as CATSIQGGYEQYF.

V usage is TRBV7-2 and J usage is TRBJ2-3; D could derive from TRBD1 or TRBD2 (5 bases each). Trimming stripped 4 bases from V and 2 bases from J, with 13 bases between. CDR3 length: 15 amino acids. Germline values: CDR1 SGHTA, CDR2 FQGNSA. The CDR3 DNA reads TGTGCCAGCAGCTCGGGACGGATTTCCACAGATACGCAGTATTTT. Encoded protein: CASSSGRISTDTQYF.

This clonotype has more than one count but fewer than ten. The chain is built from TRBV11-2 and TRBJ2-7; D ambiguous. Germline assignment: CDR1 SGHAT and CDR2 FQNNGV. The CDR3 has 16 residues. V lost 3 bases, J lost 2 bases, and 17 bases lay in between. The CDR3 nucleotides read TGTGCCAGCAGCTTTGATGGCAGGAGTGGTACCTACGAGCAGTACTTC. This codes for CASSFDGRSGTYEQYF.

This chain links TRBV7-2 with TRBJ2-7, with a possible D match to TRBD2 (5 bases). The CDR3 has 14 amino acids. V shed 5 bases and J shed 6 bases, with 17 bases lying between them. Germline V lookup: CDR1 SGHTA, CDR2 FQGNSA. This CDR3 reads CASSLSSGLGEQYF. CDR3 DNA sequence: TGTGCCAGCAGCCTAAGCTCGGGGTTGGGCGAGCAGTACTTC.

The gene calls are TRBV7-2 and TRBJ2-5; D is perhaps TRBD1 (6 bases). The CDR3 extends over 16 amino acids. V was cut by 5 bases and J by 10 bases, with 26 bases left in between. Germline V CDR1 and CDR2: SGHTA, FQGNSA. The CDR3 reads CASSLPGLLGGSGQYF. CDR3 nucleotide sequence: TGTGCCAGCAGCCTCCCCGGGCTCCTAGGGGGAAGTGGCCAGTACTTC. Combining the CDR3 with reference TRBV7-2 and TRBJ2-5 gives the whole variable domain GAGVSQSPSNKVTEKGKDVELRCDPISGHTALYWYRQSLGQGLEFLIYFQGNSAPDKSGLPSDRFSAERTGGSVSTLTIQRTQQEDSAVYLCASSLPGLLGGSGQYFGPGTRLLVL.

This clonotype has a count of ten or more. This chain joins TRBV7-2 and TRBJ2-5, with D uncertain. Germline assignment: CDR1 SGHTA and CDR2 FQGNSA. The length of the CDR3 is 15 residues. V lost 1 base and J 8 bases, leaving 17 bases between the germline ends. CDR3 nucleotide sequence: TGTGCCAGCAGCTTAGAGGGTGGCGGTGGTGGTACCCAGTACTTC. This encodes CASSLEGGGGGTQYF.

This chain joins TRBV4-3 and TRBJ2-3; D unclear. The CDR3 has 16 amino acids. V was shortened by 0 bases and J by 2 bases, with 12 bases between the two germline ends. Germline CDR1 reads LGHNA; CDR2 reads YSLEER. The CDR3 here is CASSQEGPLSTDTQYF. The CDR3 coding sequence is TGCGCCAGCAGCCAAGAAGGACCTTTATCCACAGATACGCAGTATTTT.